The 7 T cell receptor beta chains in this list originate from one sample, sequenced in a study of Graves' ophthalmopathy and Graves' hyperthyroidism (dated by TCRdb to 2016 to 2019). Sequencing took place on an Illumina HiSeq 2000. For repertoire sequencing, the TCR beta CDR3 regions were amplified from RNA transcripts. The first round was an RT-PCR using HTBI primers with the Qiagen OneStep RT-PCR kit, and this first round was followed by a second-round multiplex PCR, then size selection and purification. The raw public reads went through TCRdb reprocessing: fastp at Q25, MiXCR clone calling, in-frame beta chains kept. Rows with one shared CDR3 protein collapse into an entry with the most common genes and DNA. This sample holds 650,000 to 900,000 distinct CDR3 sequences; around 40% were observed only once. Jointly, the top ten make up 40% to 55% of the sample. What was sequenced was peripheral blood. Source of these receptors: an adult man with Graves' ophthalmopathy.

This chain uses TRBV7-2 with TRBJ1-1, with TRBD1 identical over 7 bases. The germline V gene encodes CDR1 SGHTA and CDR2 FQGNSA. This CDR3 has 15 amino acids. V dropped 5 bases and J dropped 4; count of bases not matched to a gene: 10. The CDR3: CASSVTGATATEAFF. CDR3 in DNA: TGTGCCAGCAGCGTTACAGGGGCGACTGCCACTGAAGCTTTCTTT.

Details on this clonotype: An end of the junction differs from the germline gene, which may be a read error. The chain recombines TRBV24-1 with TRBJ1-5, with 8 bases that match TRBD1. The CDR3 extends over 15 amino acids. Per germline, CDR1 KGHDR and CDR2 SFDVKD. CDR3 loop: CASSIRTGSGQPQHF. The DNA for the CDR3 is TGTGCCAGCAGTATACGGACAGGGTCCGGACAGCCCCAGCATTTT.

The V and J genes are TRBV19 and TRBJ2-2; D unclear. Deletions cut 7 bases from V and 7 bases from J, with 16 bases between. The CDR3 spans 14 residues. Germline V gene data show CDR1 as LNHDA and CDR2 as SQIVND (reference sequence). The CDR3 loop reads CASNKGPVNGELFF. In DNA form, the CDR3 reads TGTGCCAGTAACAAAGGCCCTGTCAACGGGGAGCTGTTTTTT.

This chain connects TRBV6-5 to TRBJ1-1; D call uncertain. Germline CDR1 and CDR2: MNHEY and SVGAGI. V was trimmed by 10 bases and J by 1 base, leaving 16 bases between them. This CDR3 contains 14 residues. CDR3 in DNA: TGTGCCATTCAGAGGACGGCCCGGAACACTGAAGCTTTCTTT. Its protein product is CAIQRTARNTEAFF.

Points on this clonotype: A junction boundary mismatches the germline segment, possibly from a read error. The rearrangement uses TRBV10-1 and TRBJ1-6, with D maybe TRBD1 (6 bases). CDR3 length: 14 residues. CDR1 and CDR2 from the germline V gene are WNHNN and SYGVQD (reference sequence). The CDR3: CTSSETGINSPLHF. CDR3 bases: TGCACCAGCTCTGAAACAGGGATTAATTCACCCCTCCACTTT.

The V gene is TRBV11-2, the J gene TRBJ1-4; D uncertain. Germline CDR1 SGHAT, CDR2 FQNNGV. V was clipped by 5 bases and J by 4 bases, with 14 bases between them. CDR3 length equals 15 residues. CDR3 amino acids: CASSLIDSINEKLFF. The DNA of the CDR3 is TGTGCCAGCAGCCTGATAGACTCCATTAATGAAAAACTGTTTTTT. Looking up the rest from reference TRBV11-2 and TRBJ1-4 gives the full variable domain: EAGVAQSPRYKIIEKRQSVAFWCNPISGHATLYWYQQILGQGPKLLIQFQNNGVVDDSQLPKDRFSAERLKGVDSTLKIQPAKLEDSAVYLCASSLIDSINEKLFFGSGTQLSVL.

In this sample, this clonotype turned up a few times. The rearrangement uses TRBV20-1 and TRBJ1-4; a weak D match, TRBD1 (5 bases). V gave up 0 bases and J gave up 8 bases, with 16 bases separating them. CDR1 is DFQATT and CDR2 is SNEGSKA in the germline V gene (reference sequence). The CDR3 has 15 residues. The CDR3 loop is CSARDPGPGREKLFF. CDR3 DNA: TGCAGTGCTAGAGATCCGGGGCCAGGCCGCGAAAAACTGTTTTTT.